This T cell receptor (beta chain) was profiled in a study of shared clonotypes between healthy human individuals. Of note for this clone: Antigen unknown.

Only in-frame clones appear in the TCRdb table, and some are missing; sequencing was by immunoSEQ multiplex PCR. Here the sample spans over 2 million clones, just under 95% being singletons. Study-wide findings and caveats: Across subsets, estimated richness was generally greater for naive than for memory populations.

V was cut by 7 bases and J by 0 bases, with 15 bases left in between. This CDR3 is built from 15 residues. Germline assignment: CDR1 SGHRS and CDR2 YFSETQ. Sequencing used naive CD4+ T cells from PBMCs. Subset of the sample: CD45RA+ positively selected. The chain recombines TRBV5-1 with TRBJ2-3; D gene unclear. This TCR was recovered from a young man in good health. Some clones in this sample may be carry-over from other donors' samples. For the CDR3, the DNA is TGCGCCAGCCCCCGGCGAGGTAGCAGCACAGATACGCAGTATTTT. As protein: CASPRRGSSTDTQYF.